A single sample gave rise to the 19 T cell receptor beta chains below, sequenced in a study of robustness of blood B and T cell sequencing. mRNA, not genomic DNA, served as the source for TCR beta repertoires. The cDNA carried a universal priming site added by a 5' template-switch oligo. A 12-nucleotide random UMI in the template-switch oligo labeled every cDNA molecule. One entry per CDR3 protein results from TCRdb running MiXCR on the PCR reads. The data show 3,500 to 4,500 distinct CDR3 sequences, with roughly half seen just once and 20% to 30% held by the top ten. Specimen: peripheral blood. The receptor set was obtained from a human donor in good health.

The chain is built from TRBV13 and TRBJ1-1; 7 nucleotides line up with TRBD1. Trimming took 5 bases from V and 1 from J; bases not matched to a gene: 4. The germline V gene encodes CDR1 PRHDT and CDR2 FYEKMQ (reference sequence). CDR3 length equals 14 residues. CDR3 region: CASSEGQRNTEAFF. The CDR3 nucleotides are TGTGCCAGCAGCGAGGGACAGAGGAACACTGAAGCTTTCTTT.

This clonotype was detected a few times. This chain joins TRBV30 and TRBJ2-1; D is perhaps TRBD1 (5 bases). The CDR3 has 13 residues. CDR1 is GTSNPN and CDR2 is SVGIG in the germline V gene (reference sequence). V was pared by 2 bases and J by 10 bases, with 15 bases between. CDR3: CAWSYDRLGEQFF. CDR3 DNA: TGTGCCTGGAGTTACGACAGATTGGGGGAGCAGTTCTTC.

The gene calls are TRBV12-3 or TRBV12-4 and TRBJ1-5; 11 positions agree with TRBD1. The V gene end was trimmed by 7 bases and the J gene end by 4 bases; junction bases not matched to a gene: 6. The CDR3 spans 15 residues. The DNA of the CDR3 is TGTGCCAGCACCCGGGGGACAGGGGGAAATCAGCCCCAGCATTTT. This translates into CASTRGTGGNQPQHF.

V is TRBV30 and J is TRBJ2-2, with 10 nucleotides matching TRBD1. Trimming at V came to 7 bases and at J to 2 bases, leaving 7 bases not matched to a gene. Per the germline V gene, CDR1 is GTSNPN and CDR2 is SVGIG (reference sequence). The CDR3 runs 15 residues. Written as DNA, the CDR3 is TGTGCCTCAAAATGGACAGGGGGTAACACCGGGGAGCTGTTTTTT. Protein product: CASKWTGGNTGELFF.

In its sample, this clonotype is medium-sized. This rearrangement joins TRBV30 to TRBJ1-1; D is unresolved. V dropped 2 bases and J dropped 1 base, with 8 bases sitting between them. Germline lookup yields CDR1 GTSNPN and CDR2 SVGIG (reference sequence). This CDR3 region has 13 residues. The CDR3, as DNA: TGTGCCTGGAGTCCAGATACGAACACTGAAGCTTTCTTT. This gives the protein CAWSPDTNTEAFF.

The rearrangement links TRBV7-6 to TRBJ1-3; D uncertain. The V end was cut by 0 bases, the J end by 0 bases, with 9 bases between. Germline V gene lookup returns CDR1 SGHVS and CDR2 FNYEAQ. The CDR3 is made up of 16 amino acids. The CDR3 DNA reads as TGTGCCAGCAGCTTAGCGCTAAGGAGCTCTGGAAACACCATATATTTT. It translates to CASSLALRSSGNTIYF. Combining the CDR3 with reference TRBV7-6 and TRBJ1-3 gives the whole variable domain GAGVSQSPRYKVTKRGQDVALRCDPISGHVSLYWYRQALGQGPEFLTYFNYEAQQDKSGLPNDRFSAERPEGSISTLTIQRTEQRDSAMYRCASSLALRSSGNTIYFGEGSWLTVV.

This clonotype ranks as large (0.1 to 1%). The chain joins TRBV20-1 to TRBJ1-1, with D hard to call. Trimming took 1 base from V and 1 from J, leaving 10 bases between them. The CDR3 extends over 14 amino acids. Germline V CDR1 and CDR2: DFQATT, SNEGSKA (reference sequence). CDR3 DNA sequence: TGCAGTGCTAGAGTCGGCGGGAAGAACACTGAAGCTTTCTTT. Its protein product is CSARVGGKNTEAFF.

V gene TRBV29-1 combines with J gene TRBJ2-7; D is possibly TRBD2 (6 bases). Germline V gives CDR1 SQVTM, CDR2 ANQGSEA. The CDR3 consists of 15 residues. Trimming cost V 0 bases and J 5 bases, with 17 bases left between them. The CDR3 loop reads CSVEDRGYGPDEQYF. The CDR3 nucleotides are TGCAGCGTTGAAGATCGGGGGTATGGGCCGGACGAGCAGTACTTC.

The chain couples TRBV3-1 to TRBJ2-7, with 10 bases fitting TRBD2. V was clipped by 1 base and J by 2 bases; unmatched bases: 5. The CDR3 length is 16 residues. The germline gives CDR1 LGHDT, CDR2 YNNKEL (reference sequence). CDR3 in DNA: TGTGCCAGCAGCCAAGGGTACCTAGCGGGGGCCTACGAGCAGTACTTC. Translation gives CASSQGYLAGAYEQYF.

This clonotype showed up just a few times. J is TRBJ2-3 and V is TRBV3-1; D is perhaps TRBD2 (6 bases). Germline CDR1 reads LGHDT; CDR2 reads YNNKEL (reference sequence). The CDR3 totals 14 residues. V shed 4 bases and J shed 7 bases, with 15 bases lying between them. CDR3 DNA: TGTGCCAGCAGCCCGGGACTCGCCGCGAATACGCAGTATTTT. This translates into CASSPGLAANTQYF.

This clonotype occurred a few times. The J gene is TRBJ1-2, the V gene TRBV6-5; D uncertain. Per germline, CDR1 MNHEY and CDR2 SVGAGI. The CDR3 has 14 amino acids. With 0 bases removed from V and 3 bases from J, the gap between germline ends came to 8 bases. DNA for the CDR3: TGTGCCAGCAGTTACTCGACCTCGGACTATGGCTACACCTTC. It specifies CASSYSTSDYGYTF.

The chain links TRBV24-1 to TRBJ2-3, with D possibly TRBD1 on 5 matching bases. V lost 4 bases and J 8 bases, leaving 24 bases between the germline ends. This CDR3 has 17 residues. Germline assignment: CDR1 KGHDR and CDR2 SFDVKD. DNA of the CDR3: TGTGCCACCAGTGACCCAAACACGGACACCCGCTCTGGTACGCAGTATTTT. It codes for CATSDPNTDTRSGTQYF.

This rearrangement joins TRBV5-1 to TRBJ2-2, with no clear D. Trimming took off 0 bases at V and 2 bases at J, with 5 bases between the two ends. The germline CDR1 and CDR2 sequences are SGHRS and YFSETQ. CDR3 length equals 14 residues. CDR3 in amino acids: CASSLDGNTGELFF. The CDR3 nucleotides read TGCGCCAGCAGCTTGGACGGCAACACCGGGGAGCTGTTTTTT. Full variable domain (missing parts from reference TRBV5-1 and TRBJ2-2): KAGVTQTPRYLIKTRGQQVTLSCSPISGHRSVSWYQQTPGQGLQFLFEYFSETQRNKGNFPGRFSGRQFSNSRSEMNVSTLELGDSALYLCASSLDGNTGELFFGEGSRLTVL.

This clonotype was seen a handful of times. The chain has TRBV5-1 and TRBJ2-5, with D uncertain. Germline V gene data show CDR1 as SGHRS and CDR2 as YFSETQ. The CDR3 totals 13 residues. Trimming cost V 5 bases and J 5 bases, with 13 bases left between them. The CDR3 loop is CASRPGSLETQYF. The CDR3 nucleotides are TGCGCCAGCAGGCCGGGTTCTTTGGAGACCCAGTACTTC.

This clonotype was counted a few times. This sequence joins TRBV10-3 and TRBJ2-1; tentative D call: TRBD2 (7 bases). This CDR3 contains 18 residues. Germline CDR1 ENHRY, CDR2 SYGVKD. The V gene lost 0 bases and the J gene lost 3 bases, with 18 bases spanning the gap. The CDR3 loop is CAISESRQGGGYYNEQFF. The CDR3 DNA reads as TGTGCCATCAGTGAGTCCCGGCAAGGGGGGGGATACTACAATGAGCAGTTCTTC.

The V gene is TRBV6-1, the J gene TRBJ2-6, with D perhaps TRBD1 (5 bases). The CDR3 sequence is 16 residues long. Deletions cut 6 bases from V and 4 bases from J, with 16 bases between. Per the germline V gene, CDR1 is MNHNS and CDR2 is SASEGT. The CDR3 loop reads CASSSIDSSGANVLTF. The CDR3 nucleotides are TGTGCCAGCAGCAGTATAGACAGTTCGGGGGCCAACGTCCTGACTTTC.

The chain recombines TRBV29-1 with TRBJ2-3; D gene unclear. Germline V gives CDR1 SQVTM, CDR2 ANQGSEA. This CDR3 has 13 residues. V shed 5 bases and J shed 3 bases, with 12 bases lying between them. CDR3: CSVRKDRTDTQYF. CDR3 DNA: TGCAGCGTTCGTAAAGATCGTACAGATACGCAGTATTTT.

The rearrangement uses TRBV10-3 and TRBJ1-2; 7 bases fit TRBD1. The germline gives CDR1 ENHRY, CDR2 SYGVKD. Losses at the gene ends were 3 bases for V and 7 bases for J; bases not matched to a gene: 8. The CDR3 loop spans 14 amino acids. DNA of the CDR3: TGTGCCATCAGTGAAGAGACAGGGCCTCGTGGCTACACCTTC. It codes for CAISEETGPRGYTF.

This clonotype was picked up a small number of times. The chain combines TRBV12-3 or TRBV12-4 with TRBJ1-5, with 7 bases that match TRBD1. The CDR3 is 18 amino acids. J gave up 3 bases and V 6 bases, and 17 bases lay outside the gene matches. The CDR3: CASSSFPGQTTFNQPQHF. For the CDR3, the DNA is TGTGCCAGCAGCTCCTTTCCGGGACAGACAACTTTCAATCAGCCCCAGCATTTT.